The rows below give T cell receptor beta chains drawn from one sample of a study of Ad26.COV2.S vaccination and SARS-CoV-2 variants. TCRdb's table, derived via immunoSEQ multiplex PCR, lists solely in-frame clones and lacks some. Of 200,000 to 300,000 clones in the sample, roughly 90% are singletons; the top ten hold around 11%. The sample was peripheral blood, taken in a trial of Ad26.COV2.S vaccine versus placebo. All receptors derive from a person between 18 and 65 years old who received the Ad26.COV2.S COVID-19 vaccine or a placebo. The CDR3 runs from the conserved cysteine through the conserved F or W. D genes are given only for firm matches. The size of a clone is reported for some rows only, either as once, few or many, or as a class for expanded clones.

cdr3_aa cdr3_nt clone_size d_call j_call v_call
CASSYPASGGDGYTF TGTGCCAGCAGTTACCCCGCGTCCGGGGGGGATGGCTACACCTTC NA NA TRBJ1-2 TRBV6-2/TRBV6-3
CASSVGSSGDLNIQYF TGTGCCAGCAGCGTAGGCTCGAGTGGGGACCTAAACATTCAGTACTTC NA NA TRBJ2-4 TRBV9
CASRETGPNTEAFF TGTGCCAGCAGGGAGACAGGACCGAACACTGAAGCTTTCTTT once NA TRBJ1-1 TRBV2
CASSVDGEWVEKLFF TGTGCCAGCAGCGTGGACGGGGAATGGGTTGAAAAACTGTTTTTT NA NA TRBJ1-4 TRBV28
CASSRQGQTQETQYF TGCGCCAGCAGCCGACAGGGACAGACCCAAGAGACCCAGTACTTC NA TRBD1 TRBJ2-5 TRBV5-1
CASSLSGQNYGYTF TGTGCCAGCAGTTTATCGGGCCAGAACTATGGCTACACCTTC NA NA TRBJ1-2 TRBV28
CAWSTSWQETQYF TGTGCCTGGTCGACTAGTTGGCAAGAGACCCAGTACTTC NA NA TRBJ2-5 TRBV30
CASSRDSLNEKLFF TGTGCCAGTAGTCGGGACAGCCTTAATGAAAAACTGTTTTTT few TRBD1 TRBJ1-4 TRBV19
CASSSGTSGRRGSSYEQYF TGTGCCAGCAGCTCCGGGACTAGCGGGAGGAGGGGCTCCTCGTACGAGCAGTACTTC NA TRBD2 TRBJ2-7 TRBV7-2
CASSHNAYEQYF TGTGCCAGCAGCCATAACGCCTACGAGCAGTACTTC NA NA TRBJ2-7 TRBV14
CASSLDRRGAETQYF TGTGCCAGCAGCTTAGACAGGCGTGGGGCGGAGACCCAGTACTTC NA NA TRBJ2-5 TRBV7-6
CATSRGTDYEYGNTIYF TGTGCCACCAGCAGAGGCACAGACTACGAATATGGAAACACCATATATTTT NA NA TRBJ1-3 TRBV15
CASSLAGAGGTNTIYF TGTGCCAGCAGCTTGGCCGGTGCAGGGGGAACGAACACCATATATTTT NA TRBD1 TRBJ1-3 TRBV5-4
CASSSGRARETQYF TGTGCCAGCAGCTCCGGGCGGGCGAGGGAGACCCAGTACTTC NA NA TRBJ2-5 TRBV13
CASSRARPEDEQFF TGTGCCAGCAGTAGAGCACGCCCGGAGGATGAGCAGTTCTTC NA NA TRBJ2-1 TRBV6-5
CASSPAGFRTEAFF TGTGCCAGCAGCCCGGCGGGTTTTAGGACTGAAGCTTTCTTT NA NA TRBJ1-1 TRBV11-2
CASSKGAVATNEKLFF TGTGCCAGTAGTAAAGGTGCAGTTGCAACTAATGAAAAACTGTTTTTT NA NA TRBJ1-4 TRBV19
CSASPALAGGTDTQYF TGCAGTGCTAGTCCCGCACTAGCGGGAGGCACAGATACGCAGTATTTT NA TRBD2 TRBJ2-3 TRBV20-1
CASSRVWTEAFF TGTGCCAGCAGCCGTGTATGGACTGAAGCTTTCTTT once NA TRBJ1-1 TRBV7-8
CASSSGTSGGATLTDTQYF TGTGCCAGCAGCTCCGGGACTAGCGGGGGGGCCACTCTGACAGATACGCAGTATTTT NA TRBD2 TRBJ2-3 TRBV13
CATMGGRGSNQPQHF TGTGCCACCATGGGCGGCAGGGGAAGCAATCAGCCCCAGCATTTT once NA TRBJ1-5 TRBV24-1
CASSLGNEQYF TGTGCCAGCAGCCTCGGTAACGAGCAGTACTTC NA NA TRBJ2-7 TRBV5-6
CASSPRLAGAYNEQFF TGTGCCAGCTCACCACGGCTAGCGGGAGCCTACAATGAGCAGTTCTTC NA TRBD2 TRBJ2-1 TRBV18
CASSAGWDTQYF TGTGCCAGCAGCGCAGGGTGGGATACGCAGTATTTT NA NA TRBJ2-3 TRBV9
CASSSTGTQPQHF TGCGCCAGCAGCTCCACAGGGACTCAGCCCCAGCATTTT NA NA TRBJ1-5 TRBV5-1
CASSLMGFRSYGYTF TGTGCCAGCAGCTTGATGGGATTCCGTAGCTATGGCTACACCTTC NA NA TRBJ1-2 TRBV5-4
CASSLGGGLNTEAFF TGCGCCAGCAGCCTCGGGGGGGGGCTGAACACTGAAGCTTTCTTT once NA TRBJ1-1 TRBV10-1
CASSQDGGYEQYF TGCGCCAGCAGCCAAGATGGTGGGTACGAGCAGTACTTC NA NA TRBJ2-7 TRBV4-3
CASSYSTPGGRSYTGELFF TGTGCCAGCAGTTACTCGACTCCAGGGGGGAGATCATACACCGGGGAGCTGTTTTTT NA NA TRBJ2-2 TRBV6-2/TRBV6-3
CASSQEPGVSYGYTF TGTGCCAGCAGCCAAGAACCGGGGGTATCTTATGGCTACACCTTC NA NA TRBJ1-2 TRBV3-1/TRBV3-2
CASSSPGQGAIEQYF TGTGCCAGCAGTTCGCCGGGACAGGGGGCGATCGAGCAGTACTTC once TRBD1 TRBJ2-7 TRBV2
CSVAGLAEETQYF TGCAGCGTCGCGGGACTAGCGGAAGAGACCCAGTACTTC NA TRBD2 TRBJ2-5 TRBV29-1
CASSLSPRGRGGELFF TGTGCCAGCAGCTTATCTCCGCGGGGGAGAGGAGGGGAGCTGTTTTTT once TRBD2 TRBJ2-2 TRBV7-6
CASLLAGSETQYF TGTGCCAGCCTCCTAGCGGGATCAGAGACCCAGTACTTC NA TRBD2 TRBJ2-5 TRBV13
CASRVAGVHEQYF TGTGCCAGCAGGGTAGCGGGAGTCCACGAGCAGTACTTC NA TRBD2 TRBJ2-7 TRBV6-5
CASSLGQLGNTIYF TGTGCCAGCAGCTTGGGACAGCTTGGAAACACCATATATTTT NA TRBD1 TRBJ1-3 TRBV11-2
CASSEAIRGGETQYF TGTGCCAGCAGTGAAGCGATAAGGGGGGGGGAGACCCAGTACTTC NA NA TRBJ2-5 TRBV6-1
CASSYGDRDNYGYTF TGCGCCAGCAGCTACGGGGACAGGGACAACTATGGCTACACCTTC NA TRBD1 TRBJ1-2 TRBV5-1
CATSDSAGTGTGYTF TGTGCCACCAGTGATTCAGCGGGGACAGGAACTGGCTACACCTTC once TRBD1 TRBJ1-2 TRBV24-1
CATSDSGGGTDTQYF TGTGCCACCAGTGATTCAGGGGGTGGCACAGATACGCAGTATTTT NA TRBD1 TRBJ2-3 TRBV24-1
CASSLNTYGRSYGYTF TGCGCCAGCAGCTTAAATACGTACGGGAGAAGCTATGGCTACACCTTC NA NA TRBJ1-2 TRBV5-1
CASSTGGAGYTF TGTGCCAGCAGTACAGGGGGCGCGGGCTACACCTTC NA TRBD1 TRBJ1-2 TRBV6-5
CASRQGTRNTEAFF TGTGCCAGTCGGCAGGGGACACGGAACACTGAAGCTTTCTTT NA NA TRBJ1-1 TRBV19
CASNPDRENTEAFF TGTGCCAGCAACCCGGACAGGGAGAACACTGAAGCTTTCTTT NA TRBD1 TRBJ1-1 TRBV5-4
CASSLQVLGTEAFF TGTGCCAGCAGCTTACAGGTTCTGGGCACTGAAGCTTTCTTT NA NA TRBJ1-1 TRBV7-2
CASSQVGGETQYF TGTGCCAGCAGCCAAGTTGGGGGGGAGACCCAGTACTTC NA NA TRBJ2-5 TRBV4-2
CASSEAGANYGYTF TGCGCCAGCAGTGAAGCGGGTGCTAACTATGGCTACACCTTC NA NA TRBJ1-2 TRBV10-2
CATSRGFGGYEQYF TGTGCCACCAGCAGAGGGTTCGGGGGCTACGAGCAGTACTTC NA NA TRBJ2-7 TRBV15
CASSPLQVDALNYGYTF TGTGCCAGCTCACCCCTACAGGTTGACGCTCTTAACTATGGCTACACCTTC NA NA TRBJ1-2 TRBV18
CASTPGQGAFQETQYF TGTGCCAGCACTCCCGGACAGGGTGCCTTCCAAGAGACCCAGTACTTC once TRBD1 TRBJ2-5 TRBV28
CASSHGQTSTDTQYF TGTGCCAGCAGCCACGGACAAACTAGCACAGATACGCAGTATTTT NA NA TRBJ2-3 TRBV28